The clone carrying this T cell receptor (beta chain) has at least ten counts. TCR beta CDR3 region amplification was performed from RNA transcripts. A first-round RT-PCR of the TCR CDR3 used the HTBI primer set. TCRdb used MiXCR to reprocess the multiplex PCR reads, holding one entry per CDR3 protein. The sample has approximately 98,000 distinct CDR3 sequences, approximately 42% seen once; the top ten hold about a tenth. The sample belongs to a study of T cells in Graves' hyperthyroidism and ophthalmopathy. Per germline, CDR1 SGHVS and CDR2 FQNEAQ. The V end lost 0 bases, the J end lost 3 bases, and 9 bases lay between the germline ends. This CDR3 spans 15 amino acids.

The chain combines TRBV7-8 with TRBJ1-5, with D unclear. Sequenced material: peripheral blood or thyroid tissue (not recorded which). This receptor was identified in a woman in her 30s with Graves' hyperthyroidism. CDR3 in DNA: TGTGCCAGCAGCTTAGCGCTAACCCTCAATCAGCCCCAGCATTTT. This sequence encodes CASSLALTLNQPQHF.